This TCR beta chain was sequenced in a study of cytotoxic CD8 clonotypes in ibrutinib-treated CLL. Looking at the study overall: With a range of 6 to 36, the median treatment time before response samples were taken was eleven to twelve months. Findings and limits, study-wide: Clonality increased at ibrutinib response, then returned toward baseline at progression. Once treatment began, public clonotypes, which were uncommon, contracted or stayed stable.

Comment on this clone: Its specificity is unknown.

The assay was immunoSEQ multiplex PCR, and TCRdb's table has in-frame clones only and misses some. The repertoire holds 150,000 or so clones, with more than 70% as singletons. The V end lost 4 bases, the J end lost 0 bases, and 7 bases lay between the germline ends. Looked up from germline, CDR1 is GTSNPN and CDR2 is SVGIG (reference sequence). This CDR3 contains 13 residues. The sample in question was PBMCs, obtained after 36 months of ibrutinib treatment. This clonotype was obtained from a human donor with chronic lymphocytic leukemia. The V gene is TRBV30, the J gene TRBJ1-5; D is possibly TRBD1 (5 bases). Here the CDR3 reads CAWNGASNQPQHF. In DNA form, the CDR3 reads TGTGCCTGGAATGGGGCTAGCAATCAGCCCCAGCATTTT.